This T cell receptor (beta chain) was sequenced in a study of human T cells and chemical hapten exposure. Study details: Cases of alopecia areata, totalis or universalis occurred in a predominantly female patient group.

In the source study's methods: Sample TCR totals centred on a median of approximately 100,000, ranging about 20,000 to 690,600. TCRdb analysed the RACE reads with MiXCR anew, one entry per CDR3 protein. TCRdb, rather than the study authors, made the V and J calls. The repertoire includes approximately 52,000 distinct CDR3 sequences, roughly 9.9% of them detected once, and about 14% sits in the top ten. Study findings and constraints: Positive correlation was observed between PT1 expanded TCR counts and patch test score.

Time point: pre-sensitization, week 0. Specified treatment: therapeutic diphenylcyclopropenone sensitization with weekly scalp DPC. Blood draws preceded each patch test application. This clonotype was counted at least ten times. The antigen is unknown. The receptor was derived from a woman aged 40 to 50 with alopecia areata. Some clones in this sample may be carry-over from other donors' samples. Sample: whole blood, taken in connection with sensitization to the hapten diphenylcyclopropenone (DPC).

CDR3 residues: CASSLSTGFSTQHF. The DNA for the CDR3 is TGTGCCAGCAGCCTTTCGACAGGATTTAGCACCCAGCATTTT. The chain recombines TRBV7-9 with TRBJ1-5, with D perhaps matching TRBD1 (6 bases). This CDR3 contains 14 residues. The V gene lost 5 bases and the J gene lost 11 bases, with 19 bases spanning the gap. CDR1 SEHNR and CDR2 FQNEAQ come from the germline V gene (reference sequence).